The rows below give T cell receptor beta chains drawn from one sample of a study of T cell repertoires in cytomegalovirus infection. Their specific antigens are unknown. TCRdb recomputed calls from the reads with MiXCR, one row per CDR3 protein. The repertoire holds fewer than 1,000,000 distinct CDR3 sequences, around 31% seen once, with 11% to 15% in the top ten. This material consisted of cultured CD8+ T cells from PBMCs, taken from culture after CMV antigen stimulation. The receptors shown here come from a human donor in good health (CMV status not recorded). Some clones in this sample may be carry-over from other donors' samples. Both conserved end residues are part of each CDR3. A D gene is named only where the DNA matches it firmly. Rows may omit the clone size; those that give it use once, few, many or a size class.

J,D,size,V,length,DNA,CDR3
TRBJ2-3,TRBD2,.,TRBV5-6,18,TGTGCCAGCAGCTTGGAAACGGGAGGACTAGATGTAACAGATACGCAGTATTTT,CASSLETGGLDVTDTQYF
TRBJ1-3,.,few,TRBV7-6,15,TGTGCCAGCAGCTCGGACGGTAATTCTGGAAACACCATATATTTT,CASSSDGNSGNTIYF
TRBJ2-3,.,few,TRBV4-1,15,TGCGCCAGCAGCCAAGTTTCTCCAGACACAGATACGCAGTATTTT,CASSQVSPDTDTQYF
TRBJ2-5,.,few,TRBV7-6,17,TGTGCCAGCAGCTTAGTCGAGACAATTTTCGGCCAAGAGACCCAGTACTTC,CASSLVETIFGQETQYF
TRBJ2-1,.,.,TRBV4-1,16,TGTGCCAGCAGCCAAGGGGGGGGAGGGACTGCGGGTGAGCAGTTCTTC,CASSQGGGGTAGEQFF
TRBJ2-5,.,.,TRBV24-1,13,TGTGCCACCAGTGACTACTCCTCGGAGACCCAGTACTTC,CATSDYSSETQYF
TRBJ2-7,TRBD1,many,TRBV7-2,15,TGTGCCAGCAGCGCGCCCGGGACAGGCCCCTACGAGCAGTACTTC,CASSAPGTGPYEQYF
TRBJ2-5,.,.,TRBV5-8,14,TGTGCCAGCAGCCTGCCGACAGCGGCTAGGACCCAGTACTTC,CASSLPTAARTQYF
TRBJ2-1,TRBD2,many,TRBV7-6,17,TGTGCCAGCAGCTCCTCCCATAGCGGGGGGACCTACAATGAGCAGTTCTTC,CASSSSHSGGTYNEQFF
TRBJ1-1,.,.,TRBV6-5,14,TGTGCCAGCAGTTGGGGACGTTTGAACACTGAAGCTTTCTTT,CASSWGRLNTEAFF
TRBJ2-1,TRBD2,.,TRBV6-2/TRBV6-3,15,TGTGCCAGCAGCTTAGCGGGGGGGCCGGTCAATGAGCAGTTCTTC,CASSLAGGPVNEQFF
TRBJ1-1,TRBD1,.,TRBV7-9,18,TGTGCCAGCAGCCTTCCGGGACAGGGGGCGCGGTTCGTTACTGAAGCTTTCTTT,CASSLPGQGARFVTEAFF
TRBJ2-5,.,.,TRBV7-7,15,TGTGCTAGCAGCCCTATAGGGGCCTTTGAAAAGACCCAGTACTTC,CASSPIGAFEKTQYF
TRBJ1-4,.,.,TRBV7-2,17,TGTGCCAGCAGCTTAAGGGGGGGGCAGGGACGGGATGAAAAACTGTTTTTT,CASSLRGGQGRDEKLFF
TRBJ2-2,TRBD1,.,TRBV9,17,TGTGCCAGCAGCGTACGGGGACAGGGTACGAGGACCGGGGAGCTGTTTTTT,CASSVRGQGTRTGELFF
TRBJ1-2,.,many,TRBV7-2,14,TGTGCCAGCAGCTTAGACACTGTAGCCTATGGCTACACCTTC,CASSLDTVAYGYTF
TRBJ2-2,.,.,TRBV29-1,13,TGCAGCATTGGACAGAAAAACACCGGGGAGCTGTTTTTT,CSIGQKNTGELFF
TRBJ2-7,.,few,TRBV7-6,15,TGTGCCAGCAGCTTACGGCCGGGACACAAATACGAGCAGTACTTC,CASSLRPGHKYEQYF
TRBJ2-1,.,.,TRBV4-3,18,TGCGCCAGCAGCCCACGCCCCAGGGGTCGGAGCTCCTACAATGAGCAGTTCTTC,CASSPRPRGRSSYNEQFF
TRBJ1-5,.,few,TRBV28,15,TGTGCCAGCAGTGGACTACACTTTAGCAATCAGCCCCAGCATTTT,CASSGLHFSNQPQHF
TRBJ2-2,.,few,TRBV12-3/TRBV12-4,16,TGTGCCAGCAGACAACCACAGGGCGGGGGAATCGGGGAGCTGTTTTTT,CASRQPQGGGIGELFF
TRBJ1-4,.,.,TRBV27,14,TGTGCCAGCATCTCTACAGGGTCTGGGGGGAAACTGTTTTTT,CASISTGSGGKLFF
TRBJ2-1,.,.,TRBV27,16,TGTGCCAGCCGGTCCTTCGAGGACACCGGAGACAATGAGCAGTTCTTC,CASRSFEDTGDNEQFF
TRBJ1-6,.,few,TRBV6-2/TRBV6-3,16,TGTGCCACCCACGCGACGCTGAGCTCCTATAATTCACCCCTCCACTTT,CATHATLSSYNSPLHF
TRBJ2-1,.,few,TRBV29-1,17,TGCAGCGTTGAAGAGTGGGTGACGGAAAGCTCCTACAATGAGCAGTTCTTC,CSVEEWVTESSYNEQFF
TRBJ1-4,.,many,TRBV7-6,12,TGTGCCAGCAGCTTGGCTAATGAAAAACTGTTTTTT,CASSLANEKLFF
TRBJ2-4,.,.,TRBV4-3,16,TGCGCCAGCAGCCAAGATTCGGGGCCTGGCAAAAACATTCAGTACTTC,CASSQDSGPGKNIQYF
TRBJ1-1,.,.,TRBV28,12,TGTGCCAGCCTCTCGGGGTACACTGAAGCTTTCTTT,CASLSGYTEAFF
TRBJ2-7,.,.,TRBV4-1,15,TGCGCCAGCAGCCAAAGATGGACTGCCACCTACGAGCAGTACTTC,CASSQRWTATYEQYF
TRBJ2-4,.,few,TRBV7-9,11,TGTGCCAGCAGCTTAGGGGGCCTGACGTACTTC,CASSLGGLTYF
TRBJ1-1,.,few,TRBV10-3,17,TGTGCCATCAGTCCCTTGGGGCCCCTCTCCATGAACACTGAAGCTTTCTTT,CAISPLGPLSMNTEAFF
TRBJ1-2,TRBD1,.,TRBV28,13,TGTGCCAGCAGTTTAAACAGGGGAGAGGGCTACACCTTC,CASSLNRGEGYTF
TRBJ1-1,TRBD1,few,TRBV12-3/TRBV12-4,16,TGTGCCAGCAGCTCACCCTGGACAGGGCTGAACACTGAAGCTTTCTTT,CASSSPWTGLNTEAFF
TRBJ2-1,TRBD1,.,TRBV6-1,13,TGTGCCAGCAGAGCGACAGGGTTGGATGAGCAGTTCTTC,CASRATGLDEQFF
TRBJ1-5,TRBD1,few,TRBV2,18,TGTGCCAGCAGCGGGGACAGGGGACCCAATTCTAGCAATCAGCCCCAGCATTTT,CASSGDRGPNSSNQPQHF
TRBJ2-1,TRBD2,many,TRBV11-2,17,TGTGCCAGCAGCTTAGATTCATTAGCGGGGCTCATCAATGAGCAGTTCTTC,CASSLDSLAGLINEQFF
TRBJ2-1,.,few,TRBV6-6,13,TGTGCCAGCAGGACTATAGGGGGAGGTGAGCAGTTCTTC,CASRTIGGGEQFF
TRBJ2-2,.,.,TRBV29-1,12,TGCAGCGTTACTCTTAACACCGGGGAGCTGTTTTTT,CSVTLNTGELFF
TRBJ2-7,.,many,TRBV7-6,14,TGTGCCAGCAGCGCACAGGGGGGGACCTACGAGCAGTACTTC,CASSAQGGTYEQYF
TRBJ2-5,TRBD2,few,TRBV7-4,20,TGTGCCAGCAGCTTATCTTTTCGGCTAGCGGGGGCTCCGCCTCAAGAGACCCAGTACTTC,CASSLSFRLAGAPPQETQYF
TRBJ2-1,.,many,TRBV7-8,17,TGTGCCAGCAGCTTAGCCCTGGACAAGAACTCCTACAATGAGCAGTTCTTC,CASSLALDKNSYNEQFF
TRBJ2-2,.,.,TRBV24-1,14,TGTGCCACCAGTGACACCGGACATCTCGGGGAGCTGTTTTTT,CATSDTGHLGELFF
TRBJ1-1,TRBD1,.,TRBV5-5,13,TGTGCCAGCAGACAGGGGGAAGGCACTGAAGCTTTCTTT,CASRQGEGTEAFF
TRBJ2-7,TRBD1,few,TRBV7-6,16,TGTGCCAGCAGCTTAGGGGTTGGGACAGGGTACTACGAGCAGTACTTC,CASSLGVGTGYYEQYF
TRBJ2-1,TRBD1,.,TRBV5-7,14,TGTGCCAGCAGCTTTCCTACAGGGGGCAATGAGCAGTTCTTC,CASSFPTGGNEQFF
TRBJ1-5,.,.,TRBV6-1,14,TGTGCCAGCAGTGTACAAGGACTGGGACAGCCCCAGCATTTT,CASSVQGLGQPQHF
TRBJ2-2,.,.,TRBV7-6,13,TGTGCCAGCAGCAAAAGCGGAACCGGGGAGCTGTTTTTT,CASSKSGTGELFF
TRBJ2-3,.,.,TRBV6-5,13,TGTGCCATTGGGGCAGGGTTTGAAGATACGCAGTATTTT,CAIGAGFEDTQYF
TRBJ1-4,.,few,TRBV27,16,TGTGCCAGCAGTTCGGACTTTTGGCCGGGTAATGAAAAACTGTTTTTT,CASSSDFWPGNEKLFF
TRBJ2-2,.,.,TRBV29-1,15,TGCAGCGTCCTAGGGGTGGCAGGGTCGCACGGGGAGCTGTTTTTT,CSVLGVAGSHGELFF
TRBJ1-3,.,many,TRBV7-8,15,TGTGCCAGCAGCTTAGAAGGCGGGGATGGAAACACCATATATTTT,CASSLEGGDGNTIYF
TRBJ2-3,TRBD2,.,TRBV2,17,TGTGCCAGCAGGAGGGGACTAGCGGGGGGGAGCACAGATACGCAGTATTTT,CASRRGLAGGSTDTQYF
TRBJ1-5,.,few,TRBV27,16,TGTGCCAGCAGTTTATCCCGACTTTCTAGCAATCAGCCCCAGCATTTT,CASSLSRLSSNQPQHF